The 4 T cell receptor beta chains presented below share a single source sample, sequenced in a study of T cells after somatic rescue of genetic block. TCRdb keeps only in-frame clones here, not all; method: immunoSEQ multiplex PCR. The data hold 50,000 to 60,000 clones, with roughly 96% observed a single time. The source material was peripheral blood mononuclear cells (PBMCs). The receptors here all came from a child less than two years old.

This chain uses TRBV23-1 with TRBJ2-3; tentative D call: TRBD2 (5 bases). TRBV23-1 falls under the ORF class, with uncertain function. This CDR3 comprises 17 residues. V was cut by 0 bases and J by 2 bases, with 15 bases left in between. DNA for the CDR3: TGCGCCAGCAGTCAATCGTCCGGTGCGGGCCTCACAGATACGCAGTATTTT. Its translation is CASSQSSGAGLTDTQYF.

This chain's CDR3 is CASSDRWGRGRGDTQYF. In nucleotides, the CDR3 is TGTGCCAGCAGTGACCGATGGGGGCGGGGGCGAGGAGATACGCAGTATTTT. The V gene is TRBV25-1, the J gene TRBJ2-3; D may be TRBD2 (7 bases). CDR3 size: 17 residues. The germline V gene encodes CDR1 MGHDK and CDR2 SYGVNS. The V and J ends lost 3 bases and 5 bases respectively, with 21 bases between them.

CDR3 sequence: CASSNQGNTEAFF. In DNA, the CDR3 is TGTGCCAGCAGCAATCAGGGGAACACTGAAGCTTTCTTT. J is TRBJ1-1 and V is TRBV27, with a weak D call TRBD1 (5 bases). The germline V and J ends were trimmed by 6 bases and 1 base, with 9 bases remaining between them. CDR3 length equals 13 residues. Germline V gene sequence: CDR1 MNHEY, CDR2 SMNVEV (reference sequence).

V is TRBV30 and J is TRBJ2-4; D perhaps matches TRBD2 (6 bases). The CDR3 length is 13 residues. The germline V gene has CDR1 GTSNPN and CDR2 SVGIG (reference sequence). Deletions cut 5 bases from V and 5 bases from J, with 13 bases between. The CDR3 DNA follows: TGTGCCTGGGCCAAACCGGGAGAAAACATTCAGTACTTC. Translated, it gives CAWAKPGENIQYF.